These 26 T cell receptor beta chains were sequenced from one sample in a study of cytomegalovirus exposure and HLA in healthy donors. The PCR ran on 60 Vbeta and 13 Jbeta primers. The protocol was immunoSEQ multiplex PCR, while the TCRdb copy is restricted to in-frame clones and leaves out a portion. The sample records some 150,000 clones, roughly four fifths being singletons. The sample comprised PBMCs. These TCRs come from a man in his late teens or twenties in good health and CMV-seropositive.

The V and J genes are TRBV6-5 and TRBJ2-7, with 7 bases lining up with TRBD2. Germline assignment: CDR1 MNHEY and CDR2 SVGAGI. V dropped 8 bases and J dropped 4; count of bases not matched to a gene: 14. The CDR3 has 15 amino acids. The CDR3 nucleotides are TGTGCCAGCTCCGGAGGGGCGGGAGTGGGTTACGAGCAGTACTTC. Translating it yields CASSGGAGVGYEQYF.

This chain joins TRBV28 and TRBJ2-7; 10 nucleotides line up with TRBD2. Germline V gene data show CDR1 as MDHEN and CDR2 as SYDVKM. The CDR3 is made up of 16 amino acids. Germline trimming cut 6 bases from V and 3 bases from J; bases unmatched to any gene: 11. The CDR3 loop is CASSFPQREGIYEQYF. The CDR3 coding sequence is TGTGCCAGCAGCTTCCCCCAGCGGGAGGGTATCTACGAGCAGTACTTC.

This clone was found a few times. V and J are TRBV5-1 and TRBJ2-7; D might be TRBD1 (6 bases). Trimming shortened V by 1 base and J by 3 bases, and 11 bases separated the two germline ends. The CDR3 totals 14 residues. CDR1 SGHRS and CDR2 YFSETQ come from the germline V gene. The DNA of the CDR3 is TGCGCCAGCAGCTTGACAGGGCTAAACTACGAGCAGTACTTC. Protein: CASSLTGLNYEQYF.

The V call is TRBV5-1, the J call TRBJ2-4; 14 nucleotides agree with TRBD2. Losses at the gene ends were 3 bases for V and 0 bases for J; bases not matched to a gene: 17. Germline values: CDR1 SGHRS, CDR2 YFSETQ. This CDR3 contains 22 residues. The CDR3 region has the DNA TGCGCCAGCAGCTCCTATCCGACTAGCGGGAGGGGGATGGACCTAGCCAAAAACATTCAGTACTTC. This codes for CASSSYPTSGRGMDLAKNIQYF.

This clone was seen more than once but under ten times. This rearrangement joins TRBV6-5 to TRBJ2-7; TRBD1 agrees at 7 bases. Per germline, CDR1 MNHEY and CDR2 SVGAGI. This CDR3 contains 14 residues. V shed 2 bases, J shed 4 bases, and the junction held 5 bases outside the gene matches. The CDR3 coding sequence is TGTGCCAGCAGTTACGAAGCAGGGGGTTACGAGCAGTACTTC. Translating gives CASSYEAGGYEQYF.

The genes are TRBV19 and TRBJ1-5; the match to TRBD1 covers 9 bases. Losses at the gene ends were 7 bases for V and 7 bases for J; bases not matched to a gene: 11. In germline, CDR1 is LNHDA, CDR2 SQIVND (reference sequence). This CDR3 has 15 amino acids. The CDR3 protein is CASNPIPDRGQPQHF. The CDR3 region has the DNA TGTGCCAGTAATCCGATCCCGGACAGGGGCCAGCCCCAGCATTTT. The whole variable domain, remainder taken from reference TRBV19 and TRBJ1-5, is DGGITQSPKYLFRKEGQNVTLSCEQNLNHDAMYWYRQDPGQGLRLIYYSQIVNDFQKGDIAEGYSVSREKKESFPLTVTSAQKNPTAFYLCASNPIPDRGQPQHFGDGTRLSIL.

The chain's CDR3 is CASSLAPAEMNTGELFF. The CDR3 region has the DNA TGCGCCAGCAGCTTGGCTCCGGCGGAGATGAACACCGGGGAGCTGTTTTTT. The chain recombines TRBV5-1 with TRBJ2-2; D unclear. Germline V gene sequence: CDR1 SGHRS, CDR2 YFSETQ. CDR3 length equals 17 residues. V was cut by 0 bases and J by 1 base, with 13 bases left in between.

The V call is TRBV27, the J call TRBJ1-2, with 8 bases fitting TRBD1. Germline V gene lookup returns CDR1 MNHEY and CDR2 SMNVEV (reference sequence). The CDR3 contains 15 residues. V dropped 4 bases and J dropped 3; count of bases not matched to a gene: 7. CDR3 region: CASSSTRGLDYGYTF. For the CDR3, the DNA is TGTGCCAGCAGTTCCACCAGGGGGCTAGACTATGGCTACACCTTC.

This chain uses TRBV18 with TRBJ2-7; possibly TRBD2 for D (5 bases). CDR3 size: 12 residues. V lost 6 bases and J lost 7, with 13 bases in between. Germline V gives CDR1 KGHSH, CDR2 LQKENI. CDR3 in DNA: TGTGCCAGCTCTCTACCGGGAACTGAGCAGTACTTC. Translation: CASSLPGTEQYF.

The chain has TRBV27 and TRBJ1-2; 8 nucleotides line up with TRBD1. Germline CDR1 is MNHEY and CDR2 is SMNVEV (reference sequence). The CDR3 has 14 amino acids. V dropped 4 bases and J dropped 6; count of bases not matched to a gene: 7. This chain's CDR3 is CASSSLDRGNGYTF. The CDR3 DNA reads TGTGCCAGCAGTTCTCTCGACAGGGGAAATGGCTACACCTTC.

CDR3 in amino acids: CASRREMGTDTQYF. DNA for the CDR3: TGTGCCAGCAGGCGGGAGATGGGCACAGATACGCAGTATTTT. The J gene is TRBJ2-3, the V gene TRBV6-4, with 7 bases fitting TRBD2. CDR1 and CDR2 (germline): MRHNA, SNTAGT. The CDR3 is made up of 14 amino acids. V gave up 6 bases and J gave up 1 base; unmatched junction bases: 4.

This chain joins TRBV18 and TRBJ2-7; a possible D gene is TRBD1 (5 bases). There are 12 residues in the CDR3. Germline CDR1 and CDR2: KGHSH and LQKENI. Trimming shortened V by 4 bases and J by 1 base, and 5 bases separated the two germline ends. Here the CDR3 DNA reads TGTGCCAGCTCACGACAGTCCTACGAGCAGTACTTC. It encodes CASSRQSYEQYF.

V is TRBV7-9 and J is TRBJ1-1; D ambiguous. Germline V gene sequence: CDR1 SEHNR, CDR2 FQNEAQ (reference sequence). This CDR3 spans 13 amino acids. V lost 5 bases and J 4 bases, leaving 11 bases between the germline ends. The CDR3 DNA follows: TGTGCCAGCAGCCGTGTGACGGGCACTGAAGCTTTCTTT. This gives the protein CASSRVTGTEAFF.

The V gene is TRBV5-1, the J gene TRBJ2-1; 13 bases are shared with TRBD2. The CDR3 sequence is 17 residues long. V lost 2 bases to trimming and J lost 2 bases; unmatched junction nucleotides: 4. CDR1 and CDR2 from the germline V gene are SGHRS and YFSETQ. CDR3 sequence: CASSLLAGGLPYNEQFF. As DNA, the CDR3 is TGCGCCAGCAGCTTACTAGCGGGAGGGCTCCCCTACAATGAGCAGTTCTTC.

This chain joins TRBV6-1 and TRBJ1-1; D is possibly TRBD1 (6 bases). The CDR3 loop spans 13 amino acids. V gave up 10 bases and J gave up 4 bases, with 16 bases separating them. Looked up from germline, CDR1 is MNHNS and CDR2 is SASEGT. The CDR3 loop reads CATRSQGGTEAFF. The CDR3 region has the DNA TGTGCCACCCGGTCCCAAGGGGGCACTGAAGCTTTCTTT.

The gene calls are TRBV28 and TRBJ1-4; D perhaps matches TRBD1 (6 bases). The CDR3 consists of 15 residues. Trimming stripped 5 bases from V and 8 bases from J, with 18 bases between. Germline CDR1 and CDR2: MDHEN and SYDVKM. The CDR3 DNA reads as TGTGCCAGCAGTACAGGGTTTGGGGTTAGGGAAAAACTGTTTTTT. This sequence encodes CASSTGFGVREKLFF. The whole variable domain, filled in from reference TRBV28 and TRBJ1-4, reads DVKVTQSSRYLVKRTGEKVFLECVQDMDHENMFWYRQDPGLGLRLIYFSYDVKMKEKGDIPEGYSVSREKKERFSLILESASTNQTSMYLCASSTGFGVREKLFFGSGTQLSVL.

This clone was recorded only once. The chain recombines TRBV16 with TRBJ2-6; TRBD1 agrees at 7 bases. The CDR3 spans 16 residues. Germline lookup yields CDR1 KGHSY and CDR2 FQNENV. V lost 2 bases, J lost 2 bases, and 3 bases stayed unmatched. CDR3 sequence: CASSQMTGPGANVLTF. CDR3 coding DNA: TGTGCCAGCAGCCAAATGACAGGGCCTGGGGCCAACGTCCTGACTTTC.

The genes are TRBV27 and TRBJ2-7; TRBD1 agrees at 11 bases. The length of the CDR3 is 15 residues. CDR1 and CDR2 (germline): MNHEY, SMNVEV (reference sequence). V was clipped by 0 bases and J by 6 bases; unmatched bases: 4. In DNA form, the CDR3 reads TGTGCCAGCAGTTTATCACGGACAGGGGGCGTCGAGCAGTACTTC. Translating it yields CASSLSRTGGVEQYF.

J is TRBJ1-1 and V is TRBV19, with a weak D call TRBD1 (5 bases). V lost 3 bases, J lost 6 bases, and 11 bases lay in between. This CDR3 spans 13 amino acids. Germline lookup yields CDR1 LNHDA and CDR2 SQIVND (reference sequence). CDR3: CASSMSRVAEAFF. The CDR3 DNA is TGTGCCAGTAGTATGTCCAGGGTGGCTGAAGCTTTCTTT. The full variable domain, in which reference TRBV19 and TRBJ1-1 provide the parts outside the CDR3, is DGGITQSPKYLFRKEGQNVTLSCEQNLNHDAMYWYRQDPGQGLRLIYYSQIVNDFQKGDIAEGYSVSREKKESFPLTVTSAQKNPTAFYLCASSMSRVAEAFFGQGTRLTVV.

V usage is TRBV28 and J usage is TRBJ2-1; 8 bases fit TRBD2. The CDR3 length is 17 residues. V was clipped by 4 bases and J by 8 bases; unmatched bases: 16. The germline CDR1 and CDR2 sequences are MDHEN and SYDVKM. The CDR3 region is CASSSNSGKIGFDEQFF. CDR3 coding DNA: TGTGCCAGCAGTTCGAATAGCGGGAAGATAGGTTTCGATGAGCAGTTCTTC. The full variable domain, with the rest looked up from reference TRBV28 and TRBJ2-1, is DVKVTQSSRYLVKRTGEKVFLECVQDMDHENMFWYRQDPGLGLRLIYFSYDVKMKEKGDIPEGYSVSREKKERFSLILESASTNQTSMYLCASSSNSGKIGFDEQFFGPGTRLTVL.

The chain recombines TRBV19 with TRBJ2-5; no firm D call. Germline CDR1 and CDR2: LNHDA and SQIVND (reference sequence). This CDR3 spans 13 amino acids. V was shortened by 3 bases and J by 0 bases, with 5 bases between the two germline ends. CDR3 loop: CASSIQDQETQYF. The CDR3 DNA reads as TGTGCCAGTAGTATTCAGGACCAAGAGACCCAGTACTTC.

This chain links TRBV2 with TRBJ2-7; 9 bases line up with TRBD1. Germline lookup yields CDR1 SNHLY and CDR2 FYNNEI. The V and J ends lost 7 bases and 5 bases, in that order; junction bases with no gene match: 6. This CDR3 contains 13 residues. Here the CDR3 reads CASTGTGFNEQYF. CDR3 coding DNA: TGTGCCAGCACCGGGACAGGGTTCAACGAGCAGTACTTC.

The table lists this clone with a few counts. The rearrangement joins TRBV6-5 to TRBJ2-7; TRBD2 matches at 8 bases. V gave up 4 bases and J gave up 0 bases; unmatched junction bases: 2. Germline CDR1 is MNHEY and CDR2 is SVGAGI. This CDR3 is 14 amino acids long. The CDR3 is CASSLAGSSYEQYF. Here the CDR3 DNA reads TGTGCCAGCAGTTTAGCGGGATCCTCCTACGAGCAGTACTTC.

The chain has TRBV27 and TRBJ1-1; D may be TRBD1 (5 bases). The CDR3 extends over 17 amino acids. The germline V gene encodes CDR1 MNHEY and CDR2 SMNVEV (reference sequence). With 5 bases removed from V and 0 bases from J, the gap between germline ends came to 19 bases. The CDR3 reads CASSPWGFGGMNTEAFF. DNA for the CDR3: TGTGCCAGCAGTCCGTGGGGTTTCGGGGGTATGAACACTGAAGCTTTCTTT.

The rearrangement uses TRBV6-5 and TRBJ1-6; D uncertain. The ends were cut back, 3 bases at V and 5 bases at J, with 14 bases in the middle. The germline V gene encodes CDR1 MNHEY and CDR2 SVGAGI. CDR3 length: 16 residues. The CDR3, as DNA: TGTGCCAGCAGTTATACCGGGGAAGTTCATAATTCACCCCTCCACTTT. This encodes CASSYTGEVHNSPLHF.

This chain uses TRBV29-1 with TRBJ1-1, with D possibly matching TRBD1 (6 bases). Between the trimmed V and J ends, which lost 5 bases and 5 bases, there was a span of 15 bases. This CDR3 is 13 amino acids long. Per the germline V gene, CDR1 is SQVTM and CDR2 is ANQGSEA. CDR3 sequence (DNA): TGCAGCGTTCCACAGAAAAGGGGGACTGAAGCTTTCTTT. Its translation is CSVPQKRGTEAFF.